The 3 T cell receptor beta chains below were found in one sample sequenced in a study of blood T cell repertoires in COVID-19 (dated by TCRdb to 2019 to 2021). The protocol used for the library was the immunoSEQ multiplex PCR assay. The table was pulled from immuneACCESS by TCRdb, which kept in-frame rearrangements only. Such tables lose some clones; where checked, under half of the loss comes from unresolved V genes, and the rest has no known cause. The sample table shows approximately 350,000 clones, and around 88% are seen once. Roughly 7.1% of the sample belongs to the ten largest clones. Sequences were obtained from peripheral blood. These receptors all stem from a woman aged 55-70 years with COVID-19, enrolled during active disease.

V usage is TRBV9 and J usage is TRBJ2-2; 12 bases line up with TRBD2. V lost 4 bases to trimming and J lost 7 bases; unmatched junction nucleotides: 11. The length of the CDR3 is 17 residues. The germline V gene has CDR1 SGDLS and CDR2 YYNGEE. CDR3 region: CASSPRTSGGFVGELFF. DNA for the CDR3: TGTGCCAGCAGCCCCAGAACTAGCGGGGGGTTTGTCGGGGAGCTGTTTTTT.

This clone was seen a single time. The chain uses TRBV6-4 and TRBJ2-7; 9 bases map to TRBD1. Looked up from germline, CDR1 is MRHNA and CDR2 is SNTAGT. The CDR3 consists of 17 residues. V trimming: 1 base; J trimming: 0 bases; junction bases outside the gene matches: 7. The CDR3 coding sequence is TGTGCCAGCAGTGACTGGACAGGGGTTAGGAGCTCCTACGAGCAGTACTTC. Amino acids: CASSDWTGVRSSYEQYF.

In this sample, this clone turned up once. The genes are TRBV29-1 and TRBJ2-7; no clear D. From germline, CDR1 is SQVTM and CDR2 ANQGSEA. V was trimmed by 4 bases and J by 3 bases, leaving 4 bases between them. This CDR3 contains 10 residues. This chain's CDR3 is CSVAGYEQYF. CDR3 nucleotides: TGCAGCGTTGCGGGCTACGAGCAGTACTTC.